Below, 11 T cell receptor beta chains from the same sample are listed, as sequenced in a study of regulatory T cells in long-lasting Graves disease (dated by TCRdb to the early 2020s). To prepare the library, multiplex PCR was applied. The listed sequencing device is Illumina HiSeq 4000. CDR3 regions were amplified by Arm-PCR with iRepertoire HTBI primers to construct TCR beta libraries. TCRdb cleaned the public reads at Q25 with fastp, built clones with MiXCR and kept in-frame beta chains. Rows are combined by CDR3 protein, so each entry shows the most common genes and DNA. Here the sample has a few hundred thousand distinct CDR3 sequences; approximately 10% occur a single time. The ten largest clones capture over 15% of the sample. The time point label, read with the paper, signifies: newly diagnosed GD, antithyroid drugs for less than 3 months. For both TCR sequencing and RNA sequencing, RNA was extracted from PBMCs using TRIzol.

These data were likewise used in another study, on T cells in Graves' hyperthyroidism and ophthalmopathy.

The specimen was peripheral blood mononuclear cells (PBMCs), collected at new diagnosis, from a patient treated with antithyroid drugs. These receptor sequences come from a woman younger than 35 with Graves disease. Donor details come from another sample of the same person, matched by shared clones.

This clonotype was picked up many times. The chain uses TRBV5-1 and TRBJ2-5; D ambiguous. The CDR3 has 13 amino acids. V was shortened by 3 bases and J by 2 bases, with 8 bases between the two germline ends. Germline CDR1 reads SGHRS; CDR2 reads YFSETQ. CDR3 sequence reads: CASSYAGQETQYF. The CDR3, as DNA: TGCGCCAGCAGCTATGCAGGACAAGAGACCCAGTACTTC.

This clonotype has more than one count but fewer than ten. Written as DNA, the CDR3 is TGTGCCAGCAGCGGAGAAGGACACTCTGCCGGGGAGCTGTTTTTT. It specifies CASSGEGHSAGELFF. This chain connects TRBV9 to TRBJ2-2; TRBD1 is a possible D gene (5 bases). The CDR3 consists of 15 residues. V shed 3 bases and J shed 6 bases, with 15 bases lying between them. Germline V CDR1 and CDR2: SGDLS, YYNGEE.

This clonotype came up many times. This chain connects TRBV13 to TRBJ2-3, with 11 bases lining up with TRBD1. The length of the CDR3 is 14 residues. The germline V gene encodes CDR1 PRHDT and CDR2 FYEKMQ (reference sequence). Trimming removed 8 bases from V and 7 bases from J; junction bases left unmatched: 8. This CDR3 is CASSTGQGDHTQYF. CDR3 bases: TGTGCCAGCTCAACGGGACAGGGGGATCATACGCAGTATTTT. The full variable domain, rest sourced from reference TRBV13 and TRBJ2-3, is AAGVIQSPRHLIKEKRETATLKCYPIPRHDTVYWYQQGPGQDPQFLISFYEKMQSDKGSIPDRFSAQQFSDYHSELNMSSLELGDSALYFCASSTGQGDHTQYFGPGTRLTVL.

This chain connects TRBV5-5 to TRBJ2-2, with 7 bases identical to TRBD2. The CDR3 loop spans 16 amino acids. Germline V gene lookup returns CDR1 SGHKS and CDR2 YYEKEE (reference sequence). Trimming removed 4 bases from V and 1 base from J; junction bases left unmatched: 7. The CDR3 nucleotides read TGTGCCAGCAGCATTTCCGGGGGGATGAACACCGGGGAGCTGTTTTTT. Its translation is CASSISGGMNTGELFF.

The sample holds many counts of this clonotype. With a much larger clone just one base away, this may be a read error. The chain has TRBV6-2 or TRBV6-3 and TRBJ1-2; TRBD1 matches 8 bases. From germline, CDR1 is MNHEY and CDR2 SVGEGT. The V segment lost 6 bases and the J segment 3 bases; nucleotides outside the gene matches: 3. This CDR3 has 13 residues. The chain's CDR3 is CASRLDRDYGYTF. In DNA, the CDR3 is TGTGCCAGCAGACTGGACAGGGACTATGGCTACACCTTC.

The chain recombines TRBV6-1 with TRBJ1-4; 8 positions match TRBD1. CDR1 is MNHNS and CDR2 is SASEGT in the germline V gene. The CDR3 totals 13 residues. Trimming at V came to 6 bases and at J to 14 bases, leaving 11 bases not matched to a gene. CDR3 in DNA: TGTGCCAGCAGCGGACAGGGTGGCGTTAATCTGTTTTTT. Translated: CASSGQGGVNLFF.

This clonotype came up many times. The chain combines TRBV20-1 with TRBJ2-3, with 10 nucleotides matching TRBD1. The V segment lost 1 base and the J segment 4 bases; nucleotides outside the gene matches: 5. The CDR3 runs 15 residues. CDR1 is DFQATT, CDR2 SNEGSKA, per germline (reference sequence). This chain's CDR3 is CSARGDRGWADTQYF. DNA for the CDR3: TGCAGTGCTAGAGGGGACAGGGGATGGGCAGATACGCAGTATTTT.

The chain has TRBV4-3 and TRBJ2-7; D remains ambiguous. V was trimmed by 8 bases and J by 2 bases, leaving 10 bases between them. This CDR3 comprises 12 residues. Germline CDR1 and CDR2: LGHNA and YSLEER. The CDR3 nucleotides read TGCGCCAGCGGTGCGACCACCTACGAGCAGTACTTC. It translates to CASGATTYEQYF.

This clonotype has ten or more counts. This chain links TRBV10-3 with TRBJ2-5; unclear D gene. CDR1 is ENHRY and CDR2 is SYGVKD in the germline V gene. The length of the CDR3 is 13 residues. Deletions cut 0 bases from V and 5 bases from J, with 7 bases between. CDR3 bases: TGTGCCATCAGTGAGTCTGACCTGGAGACCCAGTACTTC. Residues: CAISESDLETQYF.

In this sample, this clonotype turned up many times. The chain has TRBV6-1 and TRBJ2-1; weak D call: TRBD2 (6 bases). Between the trimmed V and J ends, which lost 5 bases and 5 bases, there was a span of 13 bases. The CDR3 has 14 amino acids. Germline V gene data show CDR1 as MNHNS and CDR2 as SASEGT. The CDR3 region is CASSRGGLDNEQFF. CDR3 sequence (DNA): TGTGCCAGCAGTCGAGGAGGGTTGGACAATGAGCAGTTCTTC.

In this sample, this clonotype turned up a few times. The chain combines TRBV19 with TRBJ2-5; possibly TRBD2 for D (5 bases). Trimming took 4 bases from V and 6 from J, leaving 12 bases between them. The CDR3 is 13 amino acids. Germline V gene lookup returns CDR1 LNHDA and CDR2 SQIVND (reference sequence). In DNA, the CDR3 is TGTGCCAGTAGTACTAGCAGCGGTAAGACCCAGTACTTC. Encoded protein: CASSTSSGKTQYF.